This T cell receptor beta chain was captured by sequencing in a study of blood T cell repertoires in COVID-19. As for the study in general: Samples of COVID-19 (acute and convalescent) were obtained from the United States, Italy and Spain.

This clone appeared a few times. In the original workflow: Estimates of nucleated cell counts were drawn from the amplification of reference gene primers. Repertoires were generated with immunoSEQ multiplex PCR, while TCRdb's copy carries only in-frame clones and drops some. V, J and clone size are those of that table, while D and trimming were read from the DNA. This table has around 200,000 clones, around 80% appearing once. CDR1 is GTSNPN and CDR2 is SVGIG in the germline V gene (reference sequence). CDR3 length: 15 residues. V dropped 4 bases and J dropped 7; count of bases not matched to a gene: 10.

The sample taken for sequencing was peripheral blood. V is TRBV30 and J is TRBJ1-6; TRBD1 agrees at 7 bases. The source is a woman older than 75 with active or convalescent COVID-19. Here the CDR3 reads CAWIQKGQPNSPLHF. The CDR3 region has the DNA TGTGCCTGGATTCAAAAGGGACAGCCAAATTCACCCCTCCACTTT.